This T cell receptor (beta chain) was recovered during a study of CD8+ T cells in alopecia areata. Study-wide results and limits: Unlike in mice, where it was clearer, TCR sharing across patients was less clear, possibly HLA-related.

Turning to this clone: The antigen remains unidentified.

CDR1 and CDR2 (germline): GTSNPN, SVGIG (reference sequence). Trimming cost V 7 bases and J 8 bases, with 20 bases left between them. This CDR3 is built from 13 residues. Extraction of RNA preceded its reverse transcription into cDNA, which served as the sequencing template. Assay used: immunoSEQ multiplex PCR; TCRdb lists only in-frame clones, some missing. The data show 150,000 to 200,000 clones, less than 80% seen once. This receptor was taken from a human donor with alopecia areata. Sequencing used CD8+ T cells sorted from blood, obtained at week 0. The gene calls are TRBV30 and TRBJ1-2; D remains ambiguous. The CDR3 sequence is CAFSLPGLLGYTF. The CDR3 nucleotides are TGTGCCTTCTCATTACCGGGCCTTCTAGGCTACACCTTC.